The 16 T cell receptor beta chains reported below all come from one sample, sequenced in a study of T cell responses to AZD1222 COVID-19 vaccine (dated by TCRdb to the early 2020s). The time point label of this sample denotes: baseline before first vaccination. Receptor libraries were prepared by the immunoSEQ multiplex PCR assay. Not all clones reach the TCRdb copy of this immuneACCESS table, which keeps in-frame sequences only. Checked studies attribute under half of the gap to unresolved V genes and leave the rest unexplained. This sample lists around 110,000 clones; roughly 92% were detected once. The ten most abundant clones make up around 1.7% of the sample. The sample in question was peripheral blood, obtained on day 0 of AZD1222 vaccination. These receptors all stem from an adult in good health.

The rearrangement joins TRBV6-4 to TRBJ2-3; D is perhaps TRBD1 or TRBD2 (5 bases each). V dropped 6 bases and J dropped 0 bases, with 10 bases sitting between them. The length of the CDR3 is 14 residues. CDR1 is MRHNA and CDR2 is SNTAGT in the germline V gene. Here the CDR3 DNA reads TGTGCCAGCAGCCGGGACCCTAGCACAGATACGCAGTATTTT. Translation: CASSRDPSTDTQYF.

The J gene is TRBJ2-1, the V gene TRBV3-1 (or the pseudogene TRBV3-2), with 10 bases fitting TRBD2. In germline, CDR1 is LGHDT, CDR2 YNNKEL (reference sequence). The CDR3 consists of 15 residues. The V segment lost 0 bases and the J segment 11 bases; nucleotides outside the gene matches: 7. As DNA, the CDR3 is TGTGCCAGCAGCCAAGACCCAGCGGGGGGGCCCAAGCAGTTCTTC. It specifies CASSQDPAGGPKQFF.

The V and J genes are TRBV24-1 and TRBJ1-5; 10 nucleotides align to TRBD1. The CDR3 totals 16 residues. V dropped 4 bases and J dropped 6; count of bases not matched to a gene: 8. The germline CDR1 and CDR2 sequences are KGHDR and SFDVKD. CDR3 in amino acids: CATSEGTGVFSQPQHF. CDR3 nucleotide sequence: TGTGCCACCAGTGAGGGGACAGGGGTTTTTAGTCAGCCCCAGCATTTT.

V is TRBV30 and J is TRBJ2-1; 12 positions match TRBD2. V dropped 4 bases and J dropped 6; count of bases not matched to a gene: 4. Germline lookup yields CDR1 GTSNPN and CDR2 SVGIG (reference sequence). This CDR3 region has 14 residues. CDR3 loop: CAWTLAGGANEQFF. The CDR3 DNA reads as TGTGCCTGGACACTAGCGGGAGGAGCCAATGAGCAGTTCTTC.

The chain has TRBV19 and TRBJ1-4; no clear D. Germline V gene sequence: CDR1 LNHDA, CDR2 SQIVND (reference sequence). Between the trimmed V and J ends, which lost 9 bases and 3 bases, there was a span of 26 bases. CDR3 length: 18 residues. CDR3 loop: CASTSSAAGILANEKLFF. CDR3 coding DNA: TGTGCCAGCACCTCATCTGCGGCGGGAATACTGGCTAATGAAAAACTGTTTTTT.

This chain joins TRBV7-3 and TRBJ2-3, with D hard to call. V was shortened by 8 bases and J by 0 bases, with 12 bases between the two germline ends. Looked up from germline, CDR1 is SGHTA and CDR2 is FQGTGA. This CDR3 is built from 14 residues. CDR3 sequence: CASQTSFSTDTQYF. CDR3 nucleotides: TGTGCCAGCCAGACTTCCTTTAGCACAGATACGCAGTATTTT.

This clone was detected only once. One end of the junction is discordant with germline, which a read error may explain. The chain joins TRBV5-8 to TRBJ1-1; D gene uncertain. The CDR3 length is 9 residues. Germline V CDR1 and CDR2: SGHTS, YDEGEE. The CDR3 DNA reads as TGTGCCAGCACCTTGAAAGCTTTCTTT. This translates into CASTLKAFF.

The chain couples TRBV30 to TRBJ1-2; D is undetermined. Germline V gene data show CDR1 as GTSNPN and CDR2 as SVGIG (reference sequence). This CDR3 contains 11 residues. The V end lost 7 bases, the J end lost 4 bases, and 10 bases lay between the germline ends. The CDR3 nucleotides read TGTGCCTCCTACTGGAGCTATGGCTACACCTTC. It encodes CASYWSYGYTF.

V usage is TRBV2 and J usage is TRBJ1-4; D not resolved. Per the germline V gene, CDR1 is SNHLY and CDR2 is FYNNEI. The V and J ends lost 7 bases and 5 bases respectively, with 11 bases between them. CDR3 length: 13 residues. DNA of the CDR3: TGTGCCAGCAAACGGGGTAAAAATGAAAAACTGTTTTTT. It translates to CASKRGKNEKLFF.

The chain is built from TRBV5-4 and TRBJ2-1, with 11 bases aligning to TRBD2. J gave up 4 bases and V 0 bases, and 9 bases lay outside the gene matches. Germline V gene data show CDR1 as SGHNT and CDR2 as YYREEE (reference sequence). This CDR3 region has 18 residues. CDR3 bases: TGTGCCAGCAGCTTGGATAGCGGGGGGGCCCTAACGTACAATGAGCAGTTCTTC. Protein sequence: CASSLDSGGALTYNEQFF.

The chain has TRBV4-1 and TRBJ1-3, with 7 bases lining up with TRBD1. Germline V gene data show CDR1 as MGHRA and CDR2 as YSYEKL. There are 17 residues in the CDR3. Losses at the gene ends were 5 bases for V and 0 bases for J; bases not matched to a gene: 10. CDR3: CASSTPGQTSSGNTIYF. The CDR3 DNA follows: TGCGCCAGCAGCACTCCGGGACAGACCAGCTCTGGAAACACCATATATTTT.

J is TRBJ2-5 and V is TRBV20-1; D is undetermined. CDR1 is DFQATT, CDR2 SNEGSKA, per germline (reference sequence). The CDR3 spans 11 residues. The germline V and J ends were trimmed by 3 bases and 5 bases, with 7 bases remaining between them. Written as DNA, the CDR3 is TGCAGTGCTAGTGGTAGGGAGACCCAGTACTTC. This encodes CSASGRETQYF.

V usage is TRBV5-1 and J usage is TRBJ2-1; D ambiguous. V shed 0 bases and J shed 10 bases, with 14 bases lying between them. Germline assignment: CDR1 SGHRS and CDR2 YFSETQ. The CDR3 runs to 14 residues. CDR3 region: CASSLDDIIWEQFF. The CDR3 nucleotides read TGCGCCAGCAGCTTGGATGACATTATCTGGGAGCAGTTCTTC.

The chain combines TRBV4-3 with TRBJ1-1, with a possible D match to TRBD1 (6 bases). Germline CDR1 is LGHNA and CDR2 is YSLEER. The CDR3 extends over 19 amino acids. V gave up 0 bases and J gave up 3 bases, with 23 bases separating them. Here the CDR3 DNA reads TGCGCCAGCAGCCAAGATTGGTTCAGGGGCGTTGAGGAGCACACTGAAGCTTTCTTT. This sequence encodes CASSQDWFRGVEEHTEAFF.

Only a few counts were recorded for this clone. V is TRBV12-5 and J is TRBJ1-2; no clear D. The germline V gene has CDR1 LGHNT and CDR2 FRNRAP. The CDR3 is 14 amino acids. The V end was cut by 0 bases, the J end by 4 bases, with 9 bases between. The CDR3 loop reads CASGLVPNLYGYTF. CDR3 nucleotides: TGTGCTAGTGGTTTGGTCCCTAACCTCTATGGCTACACCTTC.

The chain recombines TRBV5-3 with TRBJ1-1; D is ambiguous. TRBV5-3 is filed as an ORF, its function uncertain. Trimming removed 1 base from V and 3 bases from J, with 16 bases in between. There are 16 residues in the CDR3. The CDR3 DNA sequence: TGTGCCAGAAGCTTGTCGAGTAGGCGGCCGGACACTGAAGCTTTCTTT. It specifies CARSLSSRRPDTEAFF.